The entry that follows covers one TCR beta chain sequence. The data belong to a study of T cells expressing NK-cell markers. From the 5' RACE reads, TCRdb lists one entry per CDR3 protein and no DNA. The listing contains roughly 430,000 distinct CDR3 sequences. Sequenced: blood T cells: a sorted CD56 or NKG2C T cell subset, CD4+ or CD8+ T cells, or bulk PBMC T cells (not recorded which). This TCR was recovered from a woman between 18 and 69 years old in good health.

The CDR3 sequence: CASSPTRGLNNIQYF. The rearrangement uses TRBV7-2 and TRBJ2-4; TCRdb's assignment of TRBD2 cannot be checked, as there is no DNA. Germline V CDR1 and CDR2: SGHTA, FQGNSA. This CDR3 has 15 amino acids.